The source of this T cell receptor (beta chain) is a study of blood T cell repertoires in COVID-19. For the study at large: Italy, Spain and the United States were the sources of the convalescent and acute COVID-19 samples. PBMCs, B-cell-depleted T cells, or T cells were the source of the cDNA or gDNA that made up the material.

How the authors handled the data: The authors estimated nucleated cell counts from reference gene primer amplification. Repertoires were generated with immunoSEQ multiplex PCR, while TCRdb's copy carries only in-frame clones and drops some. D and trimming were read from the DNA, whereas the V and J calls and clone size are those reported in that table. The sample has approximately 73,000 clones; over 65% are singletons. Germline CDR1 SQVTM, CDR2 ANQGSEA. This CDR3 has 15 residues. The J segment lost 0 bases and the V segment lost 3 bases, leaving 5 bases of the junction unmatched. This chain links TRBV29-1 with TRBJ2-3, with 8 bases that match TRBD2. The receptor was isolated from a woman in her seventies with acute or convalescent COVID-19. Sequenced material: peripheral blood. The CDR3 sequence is CSVEGGRSSTDTQYF. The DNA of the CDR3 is TGCAGCGTTGAGGGCGGGAGGAGTAGCACAGATACGCAGTATTTT.